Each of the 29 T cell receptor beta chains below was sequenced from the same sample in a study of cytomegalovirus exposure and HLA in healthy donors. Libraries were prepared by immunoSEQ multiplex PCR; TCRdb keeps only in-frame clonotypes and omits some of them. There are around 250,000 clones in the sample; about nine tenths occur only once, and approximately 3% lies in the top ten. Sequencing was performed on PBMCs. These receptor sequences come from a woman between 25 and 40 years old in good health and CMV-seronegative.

The CDR3 reads CASSPLRQGDRETQYF. The CDR3 DNA reads as TGTGCCAGCAGCCCTCTCCGACAGGGGGATCGGGAGACCCAGTACTTC. The chain links TRBV7-9 to TRBJ2-5; 9 positions agree with TRBD1. V dropped 5 bases and J dropped 5; count of bases not matched to a gene: 12. The CDR3 loop spans 16 amino acids. Germline values: CDR1 SEHNR, CDR2 FQNEAQ (reference sequence).

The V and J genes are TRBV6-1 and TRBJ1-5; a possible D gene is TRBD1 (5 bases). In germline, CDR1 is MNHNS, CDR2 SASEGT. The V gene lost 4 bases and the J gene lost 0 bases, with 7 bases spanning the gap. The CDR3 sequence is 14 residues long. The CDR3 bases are TGTGCCAGCAGTGGACAGTATAGCAATCAGCCCCAGCATTTT. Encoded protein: CASSGQYSNQPQHF.

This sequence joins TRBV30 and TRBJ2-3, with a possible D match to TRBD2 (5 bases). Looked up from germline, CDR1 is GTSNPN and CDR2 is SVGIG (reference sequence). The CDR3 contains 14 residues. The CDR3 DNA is TGTGCGCTCAGAAGTGGCGGGAGCACAGATACGCAGTATTTT. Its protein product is CALRSGGSTDTQYF.

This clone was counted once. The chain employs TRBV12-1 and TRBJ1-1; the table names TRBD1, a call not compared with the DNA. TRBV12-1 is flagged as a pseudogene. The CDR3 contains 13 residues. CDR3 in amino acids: CASSFHMNTEAFF. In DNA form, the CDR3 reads TGTGCCAGCAGCTTTCACATGAACACTGAAGCTTTCTTT.

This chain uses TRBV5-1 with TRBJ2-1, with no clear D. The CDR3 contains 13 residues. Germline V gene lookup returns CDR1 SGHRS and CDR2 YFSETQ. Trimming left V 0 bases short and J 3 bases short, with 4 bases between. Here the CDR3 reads CASSLVFYNEQFF. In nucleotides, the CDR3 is TGCGCCAGCAGCTTGGTGTTCTACAATGAGCAGTTCTTC. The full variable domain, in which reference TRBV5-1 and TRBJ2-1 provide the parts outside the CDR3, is KAGVTQTPRYLIKTRGQQVTLSCSPISGHRSVSWYQQTPGQGLQFLFEYFSETQRNKGNFPGRFSGRQFSNSRSEMNVSTLELGDSALYLCASSLVFYNEQFFGPGTRLTVL.

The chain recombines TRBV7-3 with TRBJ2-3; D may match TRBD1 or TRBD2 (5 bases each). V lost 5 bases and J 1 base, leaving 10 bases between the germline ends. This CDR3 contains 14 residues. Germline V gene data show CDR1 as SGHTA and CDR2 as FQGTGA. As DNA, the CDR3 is TGTGCCAGCAGCCCGGGGACCGGCACAGATACGCAGTATTTT. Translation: CASSPGTGTDTQYF.

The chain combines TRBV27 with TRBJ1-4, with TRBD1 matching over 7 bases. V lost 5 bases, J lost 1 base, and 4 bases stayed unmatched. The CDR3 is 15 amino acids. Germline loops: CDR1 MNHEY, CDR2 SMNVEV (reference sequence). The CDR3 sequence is CASSRRGGTNEKLFF. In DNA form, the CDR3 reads TGTGCCAGCAGTCGCAGGGGGGGAACTAATGAAAAACTGTTTTTT.

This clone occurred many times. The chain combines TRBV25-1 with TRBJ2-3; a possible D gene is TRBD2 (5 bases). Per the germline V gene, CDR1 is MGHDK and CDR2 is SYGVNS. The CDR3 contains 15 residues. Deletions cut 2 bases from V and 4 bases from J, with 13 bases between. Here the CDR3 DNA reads TGTGCCAGCAGTGAAGATGGGCCCGGGGCAGATACGCAGTATTTT. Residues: CASSEDGPGADTQYF.

The CDR3 DNA sequence: TGTGCCAGCAGCCAACGACTAGTCTCCGAGCAGTACTTC. Its translation: CASSQRLVSEQYF. This rearrangement joins TRBV14 to TRBJ2-7; D is possibly TRBD2 (6 bases). V lost 2 bases to trimming and J lost 6 bases, with 11 bases between them. The CDR3 sequence is 13 residues long. Germline CDR1 reads SGHDN; CDR2 reads FVKESK.

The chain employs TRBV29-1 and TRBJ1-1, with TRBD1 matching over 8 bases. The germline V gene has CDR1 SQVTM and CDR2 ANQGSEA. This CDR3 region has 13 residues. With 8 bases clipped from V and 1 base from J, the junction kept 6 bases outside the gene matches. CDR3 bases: TGCAGCTCGCGGACAGGGACGAACACTGAAGCTTTCTTT. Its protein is CSSRTGTNTEAFF. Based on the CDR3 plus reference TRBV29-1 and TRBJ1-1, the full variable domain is SAVISQKPSRDICQRGTSLTIQCQVDSQVTMMFWYRQQPGQSLTLIATANQGSEATYESGFVIDKFPISRPNLTFSTLTVSNMSPEDSSIYLCSSRTGTNTEAFFGQGTRLTVV.

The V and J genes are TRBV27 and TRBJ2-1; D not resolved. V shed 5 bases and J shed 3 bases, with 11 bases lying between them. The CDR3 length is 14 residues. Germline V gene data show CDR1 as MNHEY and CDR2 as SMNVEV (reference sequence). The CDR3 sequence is CASSQGYNYNEQFF. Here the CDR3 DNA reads TGTGCCAGCAGTCAAGGGTATAACTACAATGAGCAGTTCTTC.

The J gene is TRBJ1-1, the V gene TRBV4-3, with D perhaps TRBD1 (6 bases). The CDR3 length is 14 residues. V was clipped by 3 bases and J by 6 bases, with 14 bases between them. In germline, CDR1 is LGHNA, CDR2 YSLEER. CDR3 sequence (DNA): TGCGCCAGCAGCCAGACCTCGGGGGGCCCTGAAGCTTTCTTT. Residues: CASSQTSGGPEAFF.

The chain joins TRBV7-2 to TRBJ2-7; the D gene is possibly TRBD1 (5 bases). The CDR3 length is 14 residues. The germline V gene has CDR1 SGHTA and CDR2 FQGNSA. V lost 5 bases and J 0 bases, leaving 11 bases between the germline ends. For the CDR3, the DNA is TGTGCCAGCAGCACCAGACAGACCTCCTACGAGCAGTACTTC. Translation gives CASSTRQTSYEQYF.

The CDR3 DNA reads as TGTGCCAGCAGCAACAGGGGAGGTAACACTGAAGCTTTCTTT. Encoded protein: CASSNRGGNTEAFF. The chain is built from TRBV7-2 and TRBJ1-1, with 7 positions matching TRBD1. Germline values: CDR1 SGHTA, CDR2 FQGNSA. V shed 5 bases and J 2 bases; nucleotides not matched to a gene: 5. This CDR3 has 14 amino acids.

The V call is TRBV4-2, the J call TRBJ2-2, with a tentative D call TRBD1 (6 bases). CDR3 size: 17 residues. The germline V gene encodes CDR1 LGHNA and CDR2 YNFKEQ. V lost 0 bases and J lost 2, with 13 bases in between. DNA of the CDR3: TGTGCCAGCAGCCAAGAAGCCAGGGGTCGAAACACCGGGGAGCTGTTTTTT. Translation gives CASSQEARGRNTGELFF.

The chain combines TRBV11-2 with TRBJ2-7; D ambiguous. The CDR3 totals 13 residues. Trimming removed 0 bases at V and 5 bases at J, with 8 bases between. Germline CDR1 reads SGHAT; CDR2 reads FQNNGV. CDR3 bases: TGTGCCAGCAGCTTAGAAATAAGGAACGAGCAGTACTTC. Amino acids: CASSLEIRNEQYF.

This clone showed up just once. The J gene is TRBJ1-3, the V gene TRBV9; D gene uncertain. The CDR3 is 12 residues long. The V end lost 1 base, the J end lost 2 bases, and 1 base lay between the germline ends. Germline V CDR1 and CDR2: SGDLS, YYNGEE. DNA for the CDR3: TGTGCCAGCAGCGTAACTGGAAACACCATATATTTT. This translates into CASSVTGNTIYF.

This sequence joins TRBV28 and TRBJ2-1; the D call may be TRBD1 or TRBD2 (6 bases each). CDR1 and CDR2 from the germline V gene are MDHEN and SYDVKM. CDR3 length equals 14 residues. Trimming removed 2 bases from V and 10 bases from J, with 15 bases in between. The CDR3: CASSLTGAPAEQFF. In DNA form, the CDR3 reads TGTGCCAGCAGTTTAACGGGGGCCCCCGCCGAGCAGTTCTTC.

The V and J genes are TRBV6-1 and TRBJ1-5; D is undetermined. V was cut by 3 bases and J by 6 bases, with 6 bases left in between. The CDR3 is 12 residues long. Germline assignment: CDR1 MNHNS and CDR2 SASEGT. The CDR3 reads CASSDGLQPQHF. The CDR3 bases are TGTGCCAGCAGTGACGGCCTTCAGCCCCAGCATTTT.

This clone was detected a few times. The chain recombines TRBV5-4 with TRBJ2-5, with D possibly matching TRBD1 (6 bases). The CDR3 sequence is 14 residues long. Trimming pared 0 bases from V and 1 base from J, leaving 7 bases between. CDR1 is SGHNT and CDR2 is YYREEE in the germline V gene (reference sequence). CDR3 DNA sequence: TGTGCCAGCAGCTTGGCCAGGGGCCAAGAGACCCAGTACTTC. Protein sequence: CASSLARGQETQYF.

The CDR3 DNA is TGCGCCAGCAGTCTCACTAGCGGGCCCAACAATGAGCAGTTCTTC. Residues: CASSLTSGPNNEQFF. V gene TRBV5-1 combines with J gene TRBJ2-1; 9 bases match TRBD2. The CDR3 runs to 15 residues. Germline V CDR1 and CDR2: SGHRS, YFSETQ. Trimming cost V 5 bases and J 5 bases; bases outside gene matches: 8.

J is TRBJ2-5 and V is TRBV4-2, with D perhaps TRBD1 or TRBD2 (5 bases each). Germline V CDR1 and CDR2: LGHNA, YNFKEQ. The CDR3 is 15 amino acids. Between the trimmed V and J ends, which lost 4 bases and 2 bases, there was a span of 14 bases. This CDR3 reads CASSPRGELQETQYF. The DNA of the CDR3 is TGTGCCAGCAGCCCGCGAGGGGAGTTACAAGAGACCCAGTACTTC.

CDR3 DNA: TGTGCCAGCAGTTTATTTTGGACTAGCGGGAGGGCCAGGGAGCAGTACTTC. Residues: CASSLFWTSGRAREQYF. The rearrangement joins TRBV27 to TRBJ2-7, with 15 nucleotides matching TRBD2. The length of the CDR3 is 17 residues. From germline, CDR1 is MNHEY and CDR2 SMNVEV (reference sequence). Trimming removed 1 base from V and 7 bases from J; junction bases left unmatched: 8.

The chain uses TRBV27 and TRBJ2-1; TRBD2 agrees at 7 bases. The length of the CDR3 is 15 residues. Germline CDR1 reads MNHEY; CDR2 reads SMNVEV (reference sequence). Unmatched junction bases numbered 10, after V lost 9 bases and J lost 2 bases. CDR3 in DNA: TGTGCCAGTAGGTGGGGGGGAGGAACCTACAATGAGCAGTTCTTC. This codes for CASRWGGGTYNEQFF.

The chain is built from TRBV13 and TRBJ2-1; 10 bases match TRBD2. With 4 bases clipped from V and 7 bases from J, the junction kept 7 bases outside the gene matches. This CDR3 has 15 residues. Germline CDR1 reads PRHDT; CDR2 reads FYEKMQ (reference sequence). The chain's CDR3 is CASSSRTSGANEQFF. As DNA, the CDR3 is TGTGCCAGCAGCTCCCGGACTAGCGGAGCTAATGAGCAGTTCTTC.

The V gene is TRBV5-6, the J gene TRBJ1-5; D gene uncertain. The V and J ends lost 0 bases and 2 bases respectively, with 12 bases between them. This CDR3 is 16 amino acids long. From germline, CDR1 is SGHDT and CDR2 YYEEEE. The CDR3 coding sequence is TGTGCCAGCAGCTTGGGAGGGAGTATGGGCAATCAGCCCCAGCATTTT. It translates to CASSLGGSMGNQPQHF. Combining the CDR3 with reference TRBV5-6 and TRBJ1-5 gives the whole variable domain DAGVTQSPTHLIKTRGQQVTLRCSPKSGHDTVSWYQQALGQGPQFIFQYYEEEERQRGNFPDRFSGHQFPNYSSELNVNALLLGDSALYLCASSLGGSMGNQPQHFGDGTRLSIL.

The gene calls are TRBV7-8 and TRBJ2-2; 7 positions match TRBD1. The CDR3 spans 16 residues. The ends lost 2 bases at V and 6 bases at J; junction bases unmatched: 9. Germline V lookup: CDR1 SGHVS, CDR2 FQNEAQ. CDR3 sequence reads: CASSLMDRQLAGELFF. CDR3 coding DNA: TGTGCCAGCAGCTTAATGGACAGGCAATTGGCCGGGGAGCTGTTTTTT.

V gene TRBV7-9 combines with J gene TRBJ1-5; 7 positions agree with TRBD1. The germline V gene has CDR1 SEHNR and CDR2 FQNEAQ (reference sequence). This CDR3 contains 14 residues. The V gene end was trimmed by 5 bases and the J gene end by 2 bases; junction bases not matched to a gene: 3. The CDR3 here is CASSPGTGNQPQHF. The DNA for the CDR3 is TGTGCCAGCAGCCCTGGGACAGGCAATCAGCCCCAGCATTTT.

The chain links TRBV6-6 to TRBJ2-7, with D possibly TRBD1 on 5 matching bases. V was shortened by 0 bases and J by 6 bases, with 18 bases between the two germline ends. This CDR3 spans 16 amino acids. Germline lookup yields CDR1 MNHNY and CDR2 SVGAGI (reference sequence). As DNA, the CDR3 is TGTGCCAGCAGTTACTCGAAATTGTTACAGGAGCCCGAGCAGTACTTC. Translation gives CASSYSKLLQEPEQYF.